The present T cell receptor beta chain was sequenced within a study of T cells in Graves' hyperthyroidism and ophthalmopathy. Points from the study as a whole: A median approximately 6.5 months before onset, the model predicted ophthalmopathy.

There were TCR beta CDR3 regions amplified from RNA transcripts. When the TCR CDR3 underwent first-round RT-PCR, the HTBI primer set was used. TCRdb re-derived calls from the multiplex PCR reads in MiXCR, one entry per CDR3 protein. The sample carries 600,000 or so distinct CDR3 sequences, about a sixth recorded once. Turning to this clonotype: The antigen remains undetermined.

The sequence derives from a woman younger than 45 with Graves' hyperthyroidism. What was sequenced was blood.

The CDR3: CASSLAVAGGYEQYF. DNA for the CDR3: TGTGCCAGCAGCTTAGCGGTCGCGGGGGGCTACGAGCAGTACTTC. V and J are TRBV7-8 and TRBJ2-7; 8 bases line up with TRBD2. Germline V gives CDR1 SGHVS, CDR2 FQNEAQ. Germline trimming cut 0 bases from V and 3 bases from J; bases unmatched to any gene: 4. The CDR3 is made up of 15 amino acids.